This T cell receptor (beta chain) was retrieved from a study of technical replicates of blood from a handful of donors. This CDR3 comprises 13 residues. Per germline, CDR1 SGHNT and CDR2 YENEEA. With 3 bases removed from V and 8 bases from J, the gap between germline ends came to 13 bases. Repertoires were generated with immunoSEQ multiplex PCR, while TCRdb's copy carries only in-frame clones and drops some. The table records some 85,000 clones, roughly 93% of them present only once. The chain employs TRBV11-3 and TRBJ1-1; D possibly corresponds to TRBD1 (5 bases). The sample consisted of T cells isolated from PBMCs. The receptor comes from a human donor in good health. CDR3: CASSFSLGHEAFF. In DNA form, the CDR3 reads TGTGCCAGCAGCTTCTCCCTGGGGCACGAAGCTTTCTTT.